This T cell receptor beta chain was captured in a study of CD8+ T cells in alopecia areata. The overall study: Treatment of the treated patients consisted of oral tofacitinib, 5 to 10 mg twice daily.

Study-wide points: Numerous clones, expanded in lesions, remained in scalp and blood during tofacitinib.

The treatment was: oral pan-JAK inhibitor, 5-10 mg twice daily. The V gene lost 4 bases and the J gene lost 3 bases, with 10 bases spanning the gap. The CDR3 loop spans 13 amino acids. The V gene's germline CDR1 is MNHEY and CDR2 SVGAGI. TCR sequencing used cDNA made by reverse transcription of extracted RNA. The assay was immunoSEQ multiplex PCR, and TCRdb's table has in-frame clones only and misses some. The sample includes 140,000 to 150,000 clones, roughly 52% seen only once; the top ten take 15%. With respect to this clone: The antigen remains undetermined.

The rearrangement uses TRBV6-5 and TRBJ2-7, with D hard to call. The receptor's source is a human donor with alopecia areata. This specimen consisted of CD8+ T cells sorted from blood, obtained at week 4, from a patient treated with tofacitinib. The CDR3 nucleotides read TGTGCCAGCAGTTCCGGCAGAGACTACGAGCAGTACTTC. It is translated as CASSSGRDYEQYF.